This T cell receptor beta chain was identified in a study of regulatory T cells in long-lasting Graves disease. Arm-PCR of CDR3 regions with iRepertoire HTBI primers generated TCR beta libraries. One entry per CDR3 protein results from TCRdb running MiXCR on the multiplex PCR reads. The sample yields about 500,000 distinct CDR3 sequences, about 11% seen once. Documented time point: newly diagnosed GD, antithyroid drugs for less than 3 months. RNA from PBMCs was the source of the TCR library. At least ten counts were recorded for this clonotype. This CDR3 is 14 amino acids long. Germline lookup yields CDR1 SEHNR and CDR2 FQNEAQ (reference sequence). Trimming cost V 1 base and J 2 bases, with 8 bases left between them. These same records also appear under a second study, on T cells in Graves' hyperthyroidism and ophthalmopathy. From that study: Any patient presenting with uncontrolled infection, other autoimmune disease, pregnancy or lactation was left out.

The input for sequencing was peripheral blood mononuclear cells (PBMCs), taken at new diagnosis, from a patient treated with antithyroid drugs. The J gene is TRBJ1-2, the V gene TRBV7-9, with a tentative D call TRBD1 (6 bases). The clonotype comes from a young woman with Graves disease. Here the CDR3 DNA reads TGTGCCAGCAGCTTAGACCAGGGGAACTATGGCTACACCTTC. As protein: CASSLDQGNYGYTF.